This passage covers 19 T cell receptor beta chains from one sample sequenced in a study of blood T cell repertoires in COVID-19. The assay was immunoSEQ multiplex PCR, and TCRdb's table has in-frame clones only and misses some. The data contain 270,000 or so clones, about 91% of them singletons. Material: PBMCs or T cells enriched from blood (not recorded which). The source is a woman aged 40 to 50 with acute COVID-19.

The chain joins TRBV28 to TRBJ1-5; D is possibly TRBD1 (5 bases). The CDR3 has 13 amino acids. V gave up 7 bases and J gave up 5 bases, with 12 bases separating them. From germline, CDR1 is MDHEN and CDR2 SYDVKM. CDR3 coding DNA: TGTGCCAGCATGGGAGGGGTCGATCAGCCCCAGCATTTT. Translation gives CASMGGVDQPQHF.

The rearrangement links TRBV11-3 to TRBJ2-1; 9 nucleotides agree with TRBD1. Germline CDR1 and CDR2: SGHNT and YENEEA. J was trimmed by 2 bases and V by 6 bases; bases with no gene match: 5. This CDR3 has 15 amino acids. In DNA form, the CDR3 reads TGTGCCAGCAGTCACGGACAGGGGCCCTACAATGAGCAGTTCTTC. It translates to CASSHGQGPYNEQFF.

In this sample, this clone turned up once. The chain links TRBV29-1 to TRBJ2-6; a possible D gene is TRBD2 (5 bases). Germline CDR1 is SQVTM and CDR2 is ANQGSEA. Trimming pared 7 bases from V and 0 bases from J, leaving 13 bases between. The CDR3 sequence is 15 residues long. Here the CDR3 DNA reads TGCAGCGCTAGCCCGGGGAGCTCTGGGGCCAACGTCCTGACTTTC. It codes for CSASPGSSGANVLTF.

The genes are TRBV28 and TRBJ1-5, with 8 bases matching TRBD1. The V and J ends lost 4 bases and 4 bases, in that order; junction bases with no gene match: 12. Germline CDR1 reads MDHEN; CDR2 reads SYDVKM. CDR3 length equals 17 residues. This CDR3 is CASSSPLGQGGNQPQHF. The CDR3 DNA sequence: TGTGCCAGCAGTTCCCCCCTTGGACAGGGTGGGAATCAGCCCCAGCATTTT.

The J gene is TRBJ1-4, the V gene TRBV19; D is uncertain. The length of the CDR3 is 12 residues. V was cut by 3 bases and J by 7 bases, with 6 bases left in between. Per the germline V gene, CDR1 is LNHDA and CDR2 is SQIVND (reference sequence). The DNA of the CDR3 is TGTGCCAGTAGTATTGGAGTTGAAAAACTGTTTTTT. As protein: CASSIGVEKLFF.

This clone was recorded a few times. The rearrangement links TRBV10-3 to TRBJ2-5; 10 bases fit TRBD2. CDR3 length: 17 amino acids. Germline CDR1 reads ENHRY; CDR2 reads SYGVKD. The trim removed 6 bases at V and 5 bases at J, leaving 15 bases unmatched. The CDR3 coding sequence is TGTGCCATCAGGTCGGAATTCGAGCGGGAGGGCAGGGAGACCCAGTACTTC. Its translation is CAIRSEFEREGRETQYF.

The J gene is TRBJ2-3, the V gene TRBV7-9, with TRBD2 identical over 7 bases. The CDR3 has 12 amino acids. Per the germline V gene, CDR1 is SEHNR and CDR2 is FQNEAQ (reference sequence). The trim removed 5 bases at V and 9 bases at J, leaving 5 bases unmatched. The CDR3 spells CASSPGLPTQYF. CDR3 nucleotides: TGTGCCAGCAGCCCGGGACTACCAACGCAGTATTTT.

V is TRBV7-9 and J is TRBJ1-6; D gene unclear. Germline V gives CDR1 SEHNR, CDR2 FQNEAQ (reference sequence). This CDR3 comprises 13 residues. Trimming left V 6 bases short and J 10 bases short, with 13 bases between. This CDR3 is CASRKLTGSPLHF. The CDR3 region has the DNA TGTGCCAGCAGGAAATTGACGGGATCACCCCTCCACTTT.

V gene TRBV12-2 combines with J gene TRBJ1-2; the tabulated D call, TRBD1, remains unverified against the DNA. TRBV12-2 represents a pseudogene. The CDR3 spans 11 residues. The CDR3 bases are TGTGCAAGTCCAGGGGACAGTACCTACACCTTC. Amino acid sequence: CASPGDSTYTF.

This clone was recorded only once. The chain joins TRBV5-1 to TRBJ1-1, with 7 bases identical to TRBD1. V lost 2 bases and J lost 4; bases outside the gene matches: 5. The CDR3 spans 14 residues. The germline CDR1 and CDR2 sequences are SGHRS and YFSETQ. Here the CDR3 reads CASSLNRGGTEAFF. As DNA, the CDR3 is TGCGCCAGCAGCTTAAACAGGGGTGGCACTGAAGCTTTCTTT.

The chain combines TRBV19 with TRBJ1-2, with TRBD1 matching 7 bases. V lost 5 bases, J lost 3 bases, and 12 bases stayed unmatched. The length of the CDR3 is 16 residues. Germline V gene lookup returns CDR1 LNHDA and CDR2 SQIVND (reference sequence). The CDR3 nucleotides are TGTGCCAGTAGTCCCCAGCGAGGGGGACAGTACTATGGCTACACCTTC. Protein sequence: CASSPQRGGQYYGYTF. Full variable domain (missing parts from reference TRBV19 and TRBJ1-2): DGGITQSPKYLFRKEGQNVTLSCEQNLNHDAMYWYRQDPGQGLRLIYYSQIVNDFQKGDIAEGYSVSREKKESFPLTVTSAQKNPTAFYLCASSPQRGGQYYGYTFGSGTRLTVV.

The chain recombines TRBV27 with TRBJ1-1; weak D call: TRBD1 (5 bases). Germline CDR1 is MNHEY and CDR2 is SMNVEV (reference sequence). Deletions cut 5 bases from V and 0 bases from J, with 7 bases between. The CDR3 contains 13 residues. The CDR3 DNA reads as TGTGCCAGCAGTCTACAGGTGAACACTGAAGCTTTCTTT. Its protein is CASSLQVNTEAFF.

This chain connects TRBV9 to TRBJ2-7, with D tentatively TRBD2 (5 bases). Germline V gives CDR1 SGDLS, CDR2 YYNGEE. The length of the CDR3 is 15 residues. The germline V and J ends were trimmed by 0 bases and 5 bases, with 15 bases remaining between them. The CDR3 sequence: CASSVAAGSIHEQYF. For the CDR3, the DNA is TGTGCCAGCAGCGTAGCTGCGGGCTCAATTCACGAGCAGTACTTC.

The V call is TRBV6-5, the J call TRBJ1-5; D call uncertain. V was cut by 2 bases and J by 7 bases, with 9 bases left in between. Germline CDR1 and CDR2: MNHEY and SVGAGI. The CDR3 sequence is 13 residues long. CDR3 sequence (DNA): TGTGCCAGCAGTTACAGCGAGCAACAGCCCCAGCATTTT. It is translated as CASSYSEQQPQHF.

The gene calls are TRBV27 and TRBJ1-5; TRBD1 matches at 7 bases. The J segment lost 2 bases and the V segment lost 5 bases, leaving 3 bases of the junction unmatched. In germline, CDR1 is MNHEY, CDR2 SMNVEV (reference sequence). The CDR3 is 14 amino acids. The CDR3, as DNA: TGTGCCAGCAGTCCAGGGACAGGCAATCAGCCCCAGCATTTT. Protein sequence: CASSPGTGNQPQHF.

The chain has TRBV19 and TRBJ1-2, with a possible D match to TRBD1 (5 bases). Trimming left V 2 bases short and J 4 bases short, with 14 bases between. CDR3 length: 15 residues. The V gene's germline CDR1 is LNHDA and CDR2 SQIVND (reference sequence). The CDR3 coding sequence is TGTGCCAGTAGTATAATGGGGCAGCCCTTCTATGGCTACACCTTC. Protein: CASSIMGQPFYGYTF.

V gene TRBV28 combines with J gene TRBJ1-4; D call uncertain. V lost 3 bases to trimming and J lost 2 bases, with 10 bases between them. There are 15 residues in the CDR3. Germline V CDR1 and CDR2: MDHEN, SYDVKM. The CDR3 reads CASSFLTVTNEKLFF. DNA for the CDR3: TGTGCCAGCAGTTTCCTTACAGTCACTAATGAAAAACTGTTTTTT.

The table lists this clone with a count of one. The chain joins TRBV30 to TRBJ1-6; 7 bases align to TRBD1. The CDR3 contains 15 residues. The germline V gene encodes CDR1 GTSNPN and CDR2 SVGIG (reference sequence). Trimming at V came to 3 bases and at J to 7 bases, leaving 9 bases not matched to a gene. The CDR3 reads CAWSLRTGRNSPLHF. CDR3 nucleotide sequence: TGTGCCTGGAGCCTGCGGACAGGAAGGAATTCACCCCTCCACTTT.

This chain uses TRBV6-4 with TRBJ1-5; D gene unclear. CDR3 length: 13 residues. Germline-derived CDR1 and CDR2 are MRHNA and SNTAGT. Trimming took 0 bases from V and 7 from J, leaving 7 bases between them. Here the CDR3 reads CASSDSRGQPQHF. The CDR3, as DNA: TGTGCCAGCAGTGACTCGAGAGGCCAGCCCCAGCATTTT.